This T cell receptor beta chain was documented in a study of T cells in pancreatic ductal adenocarcinoma. In the case of this clone: Its target is not known.

Libraries were prepared by immunoSEQ multiplex PCR; TCRdb keeps only in-frame clonotypes and omits some of them. The sample has 16,000 or so clones, around 91% seen once. Findings and limits, study-wide: Tumors hold more CD45RO+ effector T cells, which may bias toward lower diversity. Compared with tumor, blood showed more total productive templates and about 8.1-fold more clonotypes.

V lost 0 bases, J lost 8 bases, and 10 bases lay in between. CDR3 length: 13 residues. The germline CDR1 and CDR2 sequences are GTSNPN and SVGIG (reference sequence). The selected patients with pancreatic ductal adenocarcinoma had surgery but no neoadjuvant therapy. The receptor was isolated from a human donor with pancreatic ductal adenocarcinoma. Sequencing input: PBMCs. The chain uses TRBV30 and TRBJ1-4; tentative D call: TRBD1 (6 bases). Here the CDR3 DNA reads TGTGCCTGGAGTGTACAGGGCGGCGAAAAACTGTTTTTT. Its protein is CAWSVQGGEKLFF.